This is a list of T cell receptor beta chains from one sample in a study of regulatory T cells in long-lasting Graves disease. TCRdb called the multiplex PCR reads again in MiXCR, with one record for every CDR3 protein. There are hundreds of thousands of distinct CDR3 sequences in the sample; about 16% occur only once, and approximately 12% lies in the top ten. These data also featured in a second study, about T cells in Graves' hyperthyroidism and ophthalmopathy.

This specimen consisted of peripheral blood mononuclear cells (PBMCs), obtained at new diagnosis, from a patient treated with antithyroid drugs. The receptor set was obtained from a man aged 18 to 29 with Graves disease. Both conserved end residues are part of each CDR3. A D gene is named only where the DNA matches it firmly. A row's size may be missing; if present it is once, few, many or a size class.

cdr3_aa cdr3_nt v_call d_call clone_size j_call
CASSQPRDRCEQYF TGTGCCAGCAGCCAACCCCGGGACAGATGCGAGCAGTACTTC TRBV4-2 TRBD1 - TRBJ2-7
CAWSVGQGTPQHF TGTGCCTGGAGTGTGGGACAGGGGACGCCCCAGCATTTT TRBV30 TRBD1 - TRBJ1-5
CASSVDGGTGYEQYF TGTGCCAGCAGCGTAGACGGCGGGACGGGCTACGAGCAGTACTTC TRBV9 - few TRBJ2-7
CASSLASGGRRSYNEQFF TGTGCCAGCAGCCTAGCTTCCGGCGGGAGGCGTTCCTACAATGAGCAGTTCTTC TRBV3-1 TRBD2 - TRBJ2-1
CASRREGLYEQYF TGTGCCAGCCGGCGGGAGGGCCTCTACGAGCAGTACTTC TRBV28 TRBD2 many TRBJ2-7
CASSTYLTSGSTDTQYF TGCGCCAGCAGCACCTACCTGACTAGCGGGTCCACAGATACGCAGTATTTT TRBV5-1 TRBD2 many TRBJ2-3
CASSNLQNYTF TGTGCCAGCAGCAATCTCCAGAACTACACCTTC TRBV28 - many TRBJ1-2
CASSLRFNTDTQYF TGTGCCAGCAGTTTAAGATTCAACACAGATACGCAGTATTTT TRBV27 - few TRBJ2-3
CASTEIGTGSYEQYF TGTGCCAGCACGGAGATAGGGACAGGATCCTACGAGCAGTACTTC TRBV11-2 TRBD1 many TRBJ2-7
CASSLFGRLGGGELFF TGTGCCAGCAGTTTATTCGGCCGCTTGGGTGGCGGGGAGCTGTTTTTT TRBV28 - many TRBJ2-2
CASSPGTGGSLSYEQYF TGCGCCAGCAGCCCAGGAACAGGGGGCTCCCTCTCCTACGAGCAGTACTTC TRBV4-1 TRBD1 few TRBJ2-7
CASSLSTSGRGEQYF TGTGCCAGCAGCCTTAGCACTAGCGGGAGAGGGGAGCAGTACTTC TRBV7-6 TRBD2 many TRBJ2-7
CASGHWTSILEQYF TGTGCCAGCGGGCATTGGACTAGCATTCTGGAGCAGTACTTC TRBV27 TRBD2 many TRBJ2-7
CASIEWGGGNTIYF TGTGCCAGCATCGAGTGGGGAGGTGGAAACACCATATATTTT TRBV25-1 - - TRBJ1-3
CATRFPAGIVLGQFF TGTGCCACCCGATTTCCAGCGGGGATAGTATTAGGGCAGTTCTTC TRBV12-3/TRBV12-4 TRBD2 many TRBJ2-1
CASTMGGGWGTEAFF TGCGCCAGCACCATGGGGGGGGGGTGGGGCACTGAAGCTTTCTTT TRBV10-2 - - TRBJ1-1
CATSVTETQYF TGTGCCACCAGCGTGACAGAGACCCAGTACTTC TRBV15 - few TRBJ2-5
CSVPGQAPYEQFF TGCAGCGTTCCGGGGCAGGCCCCTTACGAGCAGTTCTTC TRBV29-1 - - TRBJ2-1
CASSRGGQNNEKLFF TGTGCCAGCAGCCGCGGGGGACAGAATAATGAAAAACTGTTTTTT TRBV28 TRBD1 few TRBJ1-4
CSARERIGDQPQHF TGCAGTGCTAGAGAACGGATTGGAGATCAGCCCCAGCATTTT TRBV20-1 - once TRBJ1-5
CASSQELAGVDTQYF TGTGCCAGCAGCCAAGAACTAGCGGGAGTAGATACGCAGTATTTT TRBV14 TRBD2 few TRBJ2-3
CASTDRTGGYYEQYF TGTGCCAGCACCGATCGGACAGGGGGCTACTACGAGCAGTACTTC TRBV2 TRBD1 many TRBJ2-7
CAITGRTGELFF TGTGCCATCACCGGGAGGACCGGGGAGCTGTTTTTT TRBV10-3 TRBD2 - TRBJ2-2
CASSLGGPGAGELFF TGTGCCAGCAGCTTGGGGGGACCCGGGGCCGGGGAGCTGTTTTTT TRBV5-1 - - TRBJ2-2
CASSPSARINTGELFF TGTGCCAGCAGCCCCTCAGCCAGGATCAACACCGGGGAGCTGTTTTTT TRBV7-2 - - TRBJ2-2
CASSPKGQVYEQYF TGCGCCAGCAGCCCGAAGGGACAGGTCTACGAGCAGTACTTC TRBV5-1 TRBD1 many TRBJ2-7
CSIELSRTTNYGYTF TGCAGTATAGAATTGTCGCGGACCACTAACTATGGCTACACCTTC TRBV20-1 - - TRBJ1-2
CASSRQQETQYF TGTGCCAGCAGCCGCCAACAAGAGACCCAGTACTTC TRBV3-1 - many TRBJ2-5
CASSLARGPLYEQYF TGTGCCAGCAGCTTGGCCCGAGGGCCGCTCTACGAGCAGTACTTC TRBV11-2 - few TRBJ2-7
CASSRYQGGQETQYF TGTGCCAGCAGCCGCTATCAGGGGGGACAAGAGACCCAGTACTTC TRBV7-9 - few TRBJ2-5
CASSDRLAAGDEQFF TGTGCCAGCAGCGATCGGCTAGCGGCGGGGGATGAGCAGTTCTTC TRBV2 TRBD2 many TRBJ2-1
CSASGRKANEQFF TGCAGTGCTAGCGGGAGAAAAGCGAATGAGCAGTTCTTC TRBV20-1 - many TRBJ2-1
CASSSGQRVGYTF TGTGCCAGCAGTTCTGGACAGCGAGTCGGCTACACCTTC TRBV12-3/TRBV12-4 - - TRBJ1-2
CASSSGIGYEQYF TGTGCCAGCAGTTCGGGTATCGGCTACGAGCAGTACTTC TRBV25-1 - many TRBJ2-7
CATSDLGHRGGRPQHF TGTGCCACCAGTGATTTGGGACATCGGGGAGGTCGACCCCAGCATTTT TRBV24-1 - - TRBJ1-5
CASSKDRYSYEQYF TGTGCCAGCAGCAAGGACAGGTACTCCTACGAGCAGTACTTC TRBV7-2 TRBD1 few TRBJ2-7
CASSPFKEKLFF TGTGCCAGCAGCCCATTCAAGGAAAAACTGTTTTTT TRBV7-9 - once TRBJ1-4
CASGTPYEQYF TGTGCCAGCGGGACGCCCTACGAGCAGTACTTC TRBV6-2/TRBV6-3 - few TRBJ2-7
CASSPGSGRMNTEAFF TGTGCCAGCTCTCCTGGTTCGGGACGGATGAACACTGAAGCTTTCTTT TRBV18 - many TRBJ1-1
CASADGTGPYEQYF TGTGCCAGCGCGGACGGGACAGGGCCCTACGAGCAGTACTTC TRBV27 TRBD1 many TRBJ2-7
CASSLTSGRYETQYF TGTGCCAGCAGTTTAACTAGCGGGAGATACGAGACCCAGTACTTC TRBV27 TRBD2 many TRBJ2-5
CASSRIGGREQYF TGTGCCAGCAGTCGCATCGGGGGGCGGGAGCAGTACTTC TRBV6-1 - once TRBJ2-7
CASSVGHANTEAFF TGTGCCAGCAGCGTAGGACACGCGAACACTGAAGCTTTCTTT TRBV9 - few TRBJ1-1
CASSPTSQRLPYNEQFF TGTGCCAGCAGTCCTACGTCACAGCGACTGCCTTACAATGAGCAGTTCTTC TRBV28 - - TRBJ2-1
CASSEAVSTTEQYF TGTGCCAGCAGTGAAGCGGTCTCCACCACTGAGCAGTACTTC TRBV6-1 - many TRBJ2-7
CASSLPGVNNEQFF TGCGCCAGCAGCTTACCGGGAGTAAACAATGAGCAGTTCTTC TRBV5-1 - many TRBJ2-1
CASSQGSSATNEKLFF TGTGCCAGCAGCCAGGGGTCCAGTGCAACTAATGAAAAACTGTTTTTT TRBV14 - - TRBJ1-4
CASSYDPGDGYEQYF TGTGCCAGCAGTTACGATCCGGGGGACGGCTACGAGCAGTACTTC TRBV12-3/TRBV12-4 - many TRBJ2-7
CSAKKKGFTSGAFNEQFF TGCAGTGCTAAAAAGAAAGGTTTTACTAGCGGGGCCTTCAATGAGCAGTTCTTC TRBV20-1 TRBD2 - TRBJ2-1
CASSLRVTGGSSGNTIYF TGTGCCAGCAGTTTAAGAGTGACAGGGGGTAGCTCTGGAAACACCATATATTTT TRBV12-3/TRBV12-4 TRBD1 - TRBJ1-3
CASSQGQAEPQYF TGTGCCAGCAGCCAGGGACAGGCGGAACCGCAGTATTTT TRBV13 TRBD1 many TRBJ2-3
CASSSQGDTGELFF TGTGCCAGCAGTTCGCAGGGGGACACCGGGGAGCTGTTTTTT TRBV6-4 TRBD1 - TRBJ2-2
CASSLDRPFRGYTF TGTGCCAGCAGCTTGGACAGGCCCTTCCGTGGCTACACCTTC TRBV9 TRBD1 - TRBJ1-2
CASSTPGTGELFF TGTGCCAGTAGTACCCCGGGGACCGGGGAGCTGTTTTTT TRBV19 - - TRBJ2-2
CASSAGTDGYTF TGTGCCAGCAGCGCCGGGACGGATGGCTACACCTTC TRBV9 - - TRBJ1-2